This T cell receptor beta chain is from a study of blood T cell repertoires in COVID-19. For the study at large: Sites across the United States, Italy and Spain contributed samples from acute and convalescent COVID-19. T cells, B-cell-depleted T cells, or PBMCs supplied cDNA or gDNA.

In the original workflow: Estimated nucleated cell counts came from reference gene primer amplification. Produced via immunoSEQ multiplex PCR; TCRdb's table is partial and in-frame only. The V and J calls and clone size come from that table; D and trimming were worked out from the DNA. The table has approximately 250,000 clones, around 90% seen once. Trimming stripped 0 bases from V and 4 bases from J, with 7 bases between. CDR1 is SGHRS, CDR2 YFSETQ, per germline. This CDR3 region has 14 residues. Enrollment of patients from Seattle took place during active infection, with longitudinal follow-up. The TCR originated in a woman aged 55-75 years with COVID-19, enrolled during active disease. Sequencing was done on a sample of peripheral blood. The V and J genes are TRBV5-1 and TRBJ1-4; D is uncertain. As DNA, the CDR3 is TGCGCCAGCAGCTTGGAACGGTATAATGAAAAACTGTTTTTT. Translated: CASSLERYNEKLFF.